Given below is one T cell receptor beta chain in context. Its antigen remains undetermined. No clone much larger than this one lies a single base away; base qualities are absent. Library creation used the immunoSEQ multiplex PCR assay. TCRdb retrieved this table from immuneACCESS and kept in-frame rearrangements only. Not all clones are present; in checked studies, unresolved V genes account for under half, and no reason is known for the remainder. This sample lists roughly 80,000 clones; approximately 91% were detected once. The top ten clones comprise under 2.5% of the sample. The source of the sample is a study of T cell changes during pregnancy in multiple sclerosis (dated by TCRdb to about 2019). Context from the whole study: The study examined how the T cell repertoire changed over the course of pregnancy in women with multiple sclerosis.

From the cysteine through the phenylalanine, the CDR3 covers 11 amino acids. Only CDR3 DNA is held: 33 bases, read in frame from base 1. Trimming takes 7 bases from V and 5 bases from J, and the germline ends sit 8 bases apart. CDR1 and CDR2, looked up from the germline V gene, are MDHEN and SYDVKM. Sequenced here: peripheral blood, sampled before pregnancy. The clonotype originates from a female donor with multiple sclerosis, enrolled in a pregnancy study. Recombination connected TRBV28 to TRBJ1-2; the D gene identity is not certain. The CDR3 reads as follows: CASNARYGYTF. At the DNA level, the sequence is TGTGCCAGCAACGCTAGATATGGCTACACCTTC.